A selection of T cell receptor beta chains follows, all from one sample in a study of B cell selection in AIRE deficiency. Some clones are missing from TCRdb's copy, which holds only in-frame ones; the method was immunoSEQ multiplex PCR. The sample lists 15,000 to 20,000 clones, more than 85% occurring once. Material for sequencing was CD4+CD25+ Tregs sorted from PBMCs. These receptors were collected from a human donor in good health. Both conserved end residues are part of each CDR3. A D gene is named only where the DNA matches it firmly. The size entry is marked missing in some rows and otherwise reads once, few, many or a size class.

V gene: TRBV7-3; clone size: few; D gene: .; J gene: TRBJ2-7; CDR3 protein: CASSLSQGYEQYF; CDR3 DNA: TGTGCCAGCAGCTTATCGCAGGGGTACGAGCAGTACTTC
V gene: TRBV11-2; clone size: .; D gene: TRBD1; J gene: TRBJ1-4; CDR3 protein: CASSLGDRENEKLFF; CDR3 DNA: TGTGCCAGCAGCTTAGGGGACAGGGAAAATGAAAAACTGTTTTTT
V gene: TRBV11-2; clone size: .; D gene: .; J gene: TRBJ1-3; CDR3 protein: CASSLVAAGAGNTIYF; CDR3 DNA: TGTGCCAGCAGCTTAGTTGCTGCAGGGGCTGGAAACACCATATATTTT
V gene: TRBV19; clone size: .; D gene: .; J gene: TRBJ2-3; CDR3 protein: CASSKPGDRWYF; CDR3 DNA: TGTGCCAGTAGTAAGCCCGGGGATCGTTGGTATTTT
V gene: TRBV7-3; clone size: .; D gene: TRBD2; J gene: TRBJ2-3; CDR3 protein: CASSLNQFSSGTAGDTQYF; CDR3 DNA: TGTGCCAGCAGCTTAAATCAGTTTTCTAGCGGGACAGCAGGAGATACGCAGTATTTT
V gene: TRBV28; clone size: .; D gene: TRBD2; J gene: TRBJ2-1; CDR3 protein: CASSAWLAGGRGESYNEQFF; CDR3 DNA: TGTGCCAGCAGTGCCTGGCTAGCGGGAGGGAGGGGGGAGTCCTACAATGAGCAGTTCTTC
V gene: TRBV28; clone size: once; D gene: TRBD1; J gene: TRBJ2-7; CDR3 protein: CASFSRDRDGPSGEQYF; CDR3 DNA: TGTGCCAGCTTCTCTCGGGACAGGGACGGGCCATCGGGAGAGCAGTACTTC
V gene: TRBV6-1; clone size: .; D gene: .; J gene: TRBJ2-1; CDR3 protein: CASRVGYNEQFF; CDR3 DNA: TGTGCCAGCAGAGTTGGCTACAATGAGCAGTTCTTC
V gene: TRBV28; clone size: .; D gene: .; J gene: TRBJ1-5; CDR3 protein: CASRGAGLGPQPQHF; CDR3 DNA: TGTGCCAGCAGAGGGGCGGGGTTAGGGCCTCAGCCCCAGCATTTT
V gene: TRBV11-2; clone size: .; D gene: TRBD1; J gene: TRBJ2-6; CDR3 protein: CASSRDRVSGANVLTF; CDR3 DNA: TGTGCCAGCAGTCGGGACAGGGTATCTGGGGCCAACGTCCTGACTTTC
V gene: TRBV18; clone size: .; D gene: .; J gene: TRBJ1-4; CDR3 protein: CASSPPGEKLFF; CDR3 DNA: TGTGCCAGCTCACCCCCGGGTGAAAAACTGTTTTTT
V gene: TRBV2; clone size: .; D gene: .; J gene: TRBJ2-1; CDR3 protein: CASSLPLARGMYNEQFF; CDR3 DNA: TGTGCCAGCAGTCTCCCTCTAGCGAGGGGGATGTACAATGAGCAGTTCTTC
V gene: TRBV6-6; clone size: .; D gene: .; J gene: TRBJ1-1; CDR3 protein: CASSYDTEAFF; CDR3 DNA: TGTGCCAGCAGTTACGATACTGAAGCTTTCTTT
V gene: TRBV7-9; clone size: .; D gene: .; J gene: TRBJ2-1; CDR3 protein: CASSQIAGEQFF; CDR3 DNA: TGTGCCAGCAGTCAAATAGCAGGCGAGCAGTTCTTC
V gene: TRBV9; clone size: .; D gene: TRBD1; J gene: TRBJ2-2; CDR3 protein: CASSPRWGQGASTGELFF; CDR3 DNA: TGTGCCAGCAGCCCCAGATGGGGGCAGGGGGCGTCGACCGGGGAGCTGTTTTTT
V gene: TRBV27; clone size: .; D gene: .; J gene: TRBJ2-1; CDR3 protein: CASSFWLAPPRHEQFF; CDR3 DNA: TGTGCCAGCAGTTTTTGGCTAGCCCCCCCCCGACATGAGCAGTTCTTC
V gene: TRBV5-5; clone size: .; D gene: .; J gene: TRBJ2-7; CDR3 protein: CASSWGAEYEQYF; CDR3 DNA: TGTGCCAGCAGCTGGGGGGCCGAATACGAGCAGTACTTC
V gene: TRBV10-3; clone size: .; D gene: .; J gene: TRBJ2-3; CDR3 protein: CAISESWAVGDTQYF; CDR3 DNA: TGTGCCATCAGTGAGTCTTGGGCTGTCGGAGATACGCAGTATTTT
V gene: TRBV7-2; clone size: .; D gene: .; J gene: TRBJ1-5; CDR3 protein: CASSLAGGANGQPQHF; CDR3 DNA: TGTGCCAGCAGCTTAGCCGGGGGGGCGAACGGACAGCCCCAGCATTTT
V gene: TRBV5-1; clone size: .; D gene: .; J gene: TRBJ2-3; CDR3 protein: CASRGHQKDTQYF; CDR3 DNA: TGCGCCAGCAGGGGCCACCAAAAAGATACGCAGTATTTT
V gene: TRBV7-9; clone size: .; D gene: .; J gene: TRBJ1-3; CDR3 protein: CASSLRGGVVGNTIYF; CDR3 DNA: TGTGCCAGCAGCTTAAGGGGCGGGGTCGTCGGAAACACCATATATTTT
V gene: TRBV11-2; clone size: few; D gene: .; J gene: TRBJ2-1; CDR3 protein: CASSFGPQWALTNEQFF; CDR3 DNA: TGTGCCAGCAGCTTTGGCCCGCAGTGGGCCCTTACAAATGAGCAGTTCTTC
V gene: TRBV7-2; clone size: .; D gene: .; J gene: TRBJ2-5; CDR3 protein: CASSLAGVRETQYF; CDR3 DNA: TGTGCCAGCAGCTTAGCAGGGGTCCGGGAGACCCAGTACTTC
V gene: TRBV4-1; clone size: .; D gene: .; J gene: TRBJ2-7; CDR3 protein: CASSRYSGPSYEQYF; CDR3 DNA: TGCGCCAGCAGCCGGTACAGCGGCCCCTCCTACGAGCAGTACTTC
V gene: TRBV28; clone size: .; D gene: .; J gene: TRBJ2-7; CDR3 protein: CASSSTPQGSYEQYF; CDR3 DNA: TGTGCCAGCAGTTCTACCCCCCAGGGATCCTACGAGCAGTACTTC
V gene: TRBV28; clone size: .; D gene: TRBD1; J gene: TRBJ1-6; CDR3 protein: CASGDRVNSPLHF; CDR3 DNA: TGTGCCAGCGGGGACAGGGTCAATTCACCCCTCCACTTT
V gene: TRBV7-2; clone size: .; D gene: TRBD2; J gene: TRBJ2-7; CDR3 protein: CASSLMAGGLHEQYF; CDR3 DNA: TGTGCCAGCAGCTTAATGGCGGGAGGTTTACACGAGCAATACTTC
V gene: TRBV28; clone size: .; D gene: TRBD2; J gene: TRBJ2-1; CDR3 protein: CASSLDSGSRSEQFF; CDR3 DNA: TGTGCCAGCAGCCTGGATAGCGGGTCTAGGAGTGAGCAGTTCTTC
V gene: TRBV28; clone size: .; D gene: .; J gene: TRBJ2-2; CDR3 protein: CASSFRGGELFF; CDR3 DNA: TGTGCCAGCAGTTTTCGAGGCGGGGAGCTGTTTTTT
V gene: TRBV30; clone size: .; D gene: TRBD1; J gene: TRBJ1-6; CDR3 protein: CAWGQGASSPLHF; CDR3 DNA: TGTGCCTGGGGACAGGGGGCTAGTTCACCCCTCCACTTT
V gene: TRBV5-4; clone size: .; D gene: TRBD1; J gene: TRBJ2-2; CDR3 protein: CASSLGQGDTGELFF; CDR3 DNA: TGTGCCAGCAGCTTGGGTCAGGGGGACACCGGGGAGCTGTTTTTT
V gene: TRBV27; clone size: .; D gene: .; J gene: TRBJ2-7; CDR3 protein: CASSVRAELNEQYF; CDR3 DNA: TGTGCCAGCAGTGTCCGGGCGGAGCTCAACGAGCAGTACTTC
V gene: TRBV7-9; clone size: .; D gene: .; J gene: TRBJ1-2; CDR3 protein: CASSLEAVNGYTF; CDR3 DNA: TGTGCCAGCAGCTTAGAGGCGGTTAATGGCTACACCTTC
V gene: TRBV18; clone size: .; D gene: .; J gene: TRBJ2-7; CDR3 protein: CASSPGQSYEQYF; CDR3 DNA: TGTGCCAGCTCACCCGGACAGTCCTACGAGCAGTACTTC
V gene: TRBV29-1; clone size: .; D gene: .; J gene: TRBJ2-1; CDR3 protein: CSAGRGRGEISYNEQFF; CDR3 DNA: TGCAGCGCGGGTAGAGGCAGGGGGGAGATAAGTTACAATGAGCAGTTCTTC
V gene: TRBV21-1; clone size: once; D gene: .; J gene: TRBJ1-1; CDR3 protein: CASSKEPGQGVSVNTEAFF; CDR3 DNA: TGTGCCAGCAGCAAAGAACCGGGACAGGGGGTTTCAGTGAACACTGAAGCTTTCTTT